The clone carrying this T cell receptor (beta chain) came up a few times. Its target is unknown. The sample is drawn from a study of CD8 T cells in ankylosing spondylitis. Study observations and caveats: Within ankylosing spondylitis blood, a TCR beta motif made up of seven or eight highly homologous variants appeared to be characteristic.

Germline CDR1 MNHNS, CDR2 SASEGT. The CDR3 spans 15 residues. The V and J ends lost 7 bases and 4 bases, in that order; junction bases with no gene match: 11. TCRdb called the 5' RACE reads again in MiXCR, with one record for every CDR3 protein. The table has 700,000 or so distinct CDR3 sequences, 15% to 20% seen once. This clonotype was obtained from a male donor with ankylosing spondylitis. Sequenced input: blood, either unsorted or a sorted T cell fraction (not recorded which). The J gene is TRBJ1-2, the V gene TRBV6-1; 8 nucleotides match TRBD1. Here the CDR3 reads CASNFQGAGGYGYTF. Here the CDR3 DNA reads TGTGCCAGCAACTTTCAGGGGGCCGGTGGCTATGGCTACACCTTC.